This T cell receptor beta chain was recorded in a study of blood T cell repertoires in COVID-19 (dated by TCRdb to the early 2020s). Background on the whole study: Collaborator samples came from the United States, Italy and Spain and covered acute and convalescent phases of COVID-19. The prospective study material was composed of cDNA or gDNA derived from T cells, B-cell-depleted T cells, or PBMCs. The dataset comprised deeply sampled blood TCRbeta repertoires from subjects exposed to, actively infected with, or recovered from COVID-19. A de-identified subject ID, COVID-19 status, age in years and sex were almost always included in the sample metadata. Where available, HLA class I and class II types were taken from metadata supplied by the sample provider and were not determined by assay-based typing. The repertoires were released in a freely available public database meant as a resource for research on the immune response to SARS-CoV-2. Samples came from the ongoing ImmuneRACE study (first 160 participants) plus 1,254 subjects from 6 global collaborators. Points the paper makes about the study in general: How much clinical and demographic metadata was included differed by source and by participant, and the metadata was provided uncurated.

TCRbeta CDR3 regions were amplified from genomic DNA by means of the immunoSEQ Assay, a bias-controlled multiplex PCR. Per the original workflow: Nucleated cell counts per sample were estimated from amplification of reference gene primers within the assay. To quantify the absolute abundance of each unique TCRbeta CDR3 rearrangement, sequence reads were collapsed and filtered. For each sample, productive Simpson clonality was calculated as the square root of Simpson's diversity index over productive rearrangements. TCRdb obtained this table from immuneACCESS and retained in-frame rearrangements with V and J assigned. These tables miss some clones; where compared with another copy, unresolved V genes account for less than half of the shortfall, and the remainder is unexplained. For V, J and clone size, that table is used; D and trimming come from the DNA. This sample comprises 200,000 to 250,000 clones, around nine tenths of them detected only once. The ten largest make up roughly 2.5% of the sample.

Collaborating institutions collected whole blood in K2EDTA tubes following their own protocols. For TCRbeta analysis, collaborators shipped samples as frozen whole blood, isolated PBMCs, or DNA extracted from either of those sample types. In regard to this clone: Its antigen remains undetermined. No clone much larger than this one lies a single base away; base qualities are absent.

Between the V and J ends, shortened by 1 base and 4 bases respectively, the junction contains 13 bases. The CDR3 goes from the cysteine to the phenylalanine over 15 residues. The only DNA kept is the CDR3, 45 bases in frame from the first base. Taken from the germline V gene, the CDR1 and CDR2 loops are SGHTA and FQGNSA. The rearrangement joined TRBV7-2 to TRBJ1-2, with no D gene named confidently. The TCR sequence derives from a woman aged 55-70 years with acute or convalescent COVID-19. The source material was peripheral blood. CDR3 protein: CASSLDYLAGYGYTF. In nucleotide form, the sequence is TGTGCCAGCAGCTTAGACTACTTGGCTGGCTATGGCTACACCTTC.